This TCR beta chain was sequenced in a study of blood T cells in healthy people across ages. Findings of the study overall: Measured against age, TCR beta diversity per million T cells decreased in a roughly linear manner.

Points on this clonotype: Its antigen is unknown.

This CDR3 has 16 residues. Trimming cost V 6 bases and J 1 base, with 20 bases left between them. CDR1 is DFQATT, CDR2 SNEGSKA, per germline (reference sequence). A J-beta primer mix and a sample-barcoded 5' primer were used in a second PCR of about 7 to 12 cycles. Through a template-switch adaptor with 12 random nucleotides, each cDNA molecule received a tag. TCRdb used MiXCR to reprocess the 5' RACE reads, holding one entry per CDR3 protein. This table has 1.5 million to 2 million distinct CDR3 sequences, 30% to 40% appearing once. This receptor was taken from a woman in her twenties or thirties in good health. The chain joins TRBV20-1 to TRBJ2-3; D is unresolved. The sequencing input was blood. CDR3 sequence reads: CSARLQRGVGTDTQYF. Here the CDR3 DNA reads TGCAGTGCGAGACTTCAACGAGGAGTTGGCACAGATACGCAGTATTTT.